Sequencing of this T cell receptor beta chain was carried out in a study of cytomegalovirus exposure and HLA in healthy donors. Notes on this clone: Antigen unknown.

Overall study findings and caveats: No immune exposure information besides CMV serostatus was available. The study designated 150 to 200 TCR beta chains cytomegalovirus-associated.

The PCR was carried out with 60 Vbeta primers and 13 Jbeta primers. Profiling relied on immunoSEQ multiplex PCR, and the TCRdb table lists in-frame clones only, not all of them. The sample consists of some 69,000 clones, around 72% of them appearing once. This CDR3 is 16 amino acids long. From germline, CDR1 is SGHTA and CDR2 FQGNSA. Trimming at V came to 2 bases and at J to 7 bases, leaving 11 bases not matched to a gene. Sequencing was done on a sample of PBMCs. This clonotype was sampled from a male donor in good health and CMV-seropositive. The V and J genes are TRBV7-2 and TRBJ2-7, with 10 bases fitting TRBD1. The CDR3 here is CASSLRLWDRGWEQYF. The CDR3 DNA follows: TGTGCCAGCAGCTTAAGGTTATGGGACAGGGGTTGGGAGCAGTACTTC.